The 18 T cell receptor beta chains below all came from one sample that was sequenced in a study of T cells in Graves' hyperthyroidism and ophthalmopathy. RNA transcripts were the template for amplifying TCR beta CDR3 regions. First-round RT-PCR targeting the TCR CDR3 was performed with the HTBI primer set. TCRdb redid the calling of the multiplex PCR reads with MiXCR, one entry per CDR3 protein. The profile shows some 350,000 distinct CDR3 sequences, roughly 15% of them singletons. Material for sequencing was blood. These receptors came from a woman aged 55-70 years with Graves' ophthalmopathy.

A few counts support this clonotype. The rearrangement joins TRBV28 to TRBJ2-5, with TRBD1 matching 10 bases. The CDR3 runs to 16 residues. The germline CDR1 and CDR2 sequences are MDHEN and SYDVKM. J lost 2 bases, V lost 6 bases, and 9 bases had no gene match. The CDR3 DNA follows: TGTGCCAGCAGGCCGGACAGGGGGAGAGGGCAAGAGACCCAGTACTTC. Encoded protein: CASRPDRGRGQETQYF. The variable domain in full, with the rest retrieved from reference TRBV28 and TRBJ2-5, is DVKVTQSSRYLVKRTGEKVFLECVQDMDHENMFWYRQDPGLGLRLIYFSYDVKMKEKGDIPEGYSVSREKKERFSLILESASTNQTSMYLCASRPDRGRGQETQYFGPGTRLLVL.

The sample holds many counts of this clonotype. This chain joins TRBV5-6 and TRBJ2-3; TRBD1 is a possible D gene (5 bases). The CDR3 runs 15 residues. The V end lost 4 bases, the J end lost 1 base, and 13 bases lay between the germline ends. Per germline, CDR1 SGHDT and CDR2 YYEEEE. As DNA, the CDR3 is TGTGCCAGCAGCCCGGACACGCCTGGCACAGATACGCAGTATTTT. Protein sequence: CASSPDTPGTDTQYF.

The V and J genes are TRBV4-2 and TRBJ2-3; 7 bases are shared with TRBD2. J gave up 5 bases and V 8 bases, and 7 bases lay outside the gene matches. Looked up from germline, CDR1 is LGHNA and CDR2 is YNFKEQ. The CDR3 spans 13 residues. CDR3 region: CASAPREGDTQYF. The DNA of the CDR3 is TGTGCCAGCGCCCCCAGGGAGGGAGATACGCAGTATTTT.

This clonotype was seen ten or more times. The rearrangement uses TRBV11-2 and TRBJ1-1, with 9 bases identical to TRBD1. The CDR3 has 16 amino acids. V lost 2 bases and J lost 4; bases outside the gene matches: 8. Germline V gene data show CDR1 as SGHAT and CDR2 as FQNNGV. The chain's CDR3 is CASSLILGQGITEAFF. Written as DNA, the CDR3 is TGTGCCAGCAGCTTAATTTTGGGACAGGGTATCACTGAAGCTTTCTTT.

A remark on this clonotype: This may come from a read error, since a much larger clone is one base off. The chain uses TRBV7-2 and TRBJ2-3, with D hard to call. The CDR3 totals 15 residues. Trimming pared 8 bases from V and 1 base from J, leaving 16 bases between. Germline V gene lookup returns CDR1 SGHTA and CDR2 FQGNSA. CDR3 sequence reads: CASGAGPVGTDTQYF. In DNA form, the CDR3 reads TGTGCCAGCGGCGCTGGACCCGTCGGCACAGATACGCAGTATTTT.

Worth noting for this clonotype: A read error may be the cause here, since a much bigger clone is one base away. The rearrangement links TRBV2 to TRBJ2-7; D might be TRBD2 (5 bases). Germline lookup yields CDR1 SNHLY and CDR2 FYNNEI. The germline V and J ends were trimmed by 3 bases and 5 bases, with 14 bases remaining between them. This CDR3 is 14 amino acids long. The DNA for the CDR3 is TGTGCCAGCAGTGAGGAACCCGGCGGGCACGAGCAGTACTTC. It translates to CASSEEPGGHEQYF.

This clonotype has only a few counts. The chain uses TRBV30 and TRBJ2-5, with D maybe TRBD2 (5 bases). CDR1 and CDR2 from the germline V gene are GTSNPN and SVGIG (reference sequence). The CDR3 is made up of 11 amino acids. The V gene lost 3 bases and the J gene lost 10 bases, with 12 bases spanning the gap. CDR3 region: CAWRDLEGQYF. The CDR3 DNA is TGTGCCTGGAGGGACCTTGAGGGCCAGTACTTC.

This clonotype was seen repeatedly, ten times or more. The chain uses TRBV7-3 and TRBJ2-3; 7 bases match TRBD1. J lost 4 bases, V lost 5 bases, and 6 bases had no gene match. The CDR3 totals 14 residues. Germline CDR1 and CDR2: SGHTA and FQGTGA. The CDR3 nucleotides are TGTGCCAGCAGCGCCTTACAGGGGTCAGATACGCAGTATTTT. The encoded protein is CASSALQGSDTQYF.

This clonotype has only a few counts. This chain uses TRBV6-1 with TRBJ1-1; D call uncertain. Trimming took 8 bases from V and 0 from J, leaving 10 bases between them. The CDR3 spans 13 residues. The germline V gene encodes CDR1 MNHNS and CDR2 SASEGT. The CDR3 loop reads CASGLDLNTEAFF. CDR3 bases: TGTGCCAGCGGTCTGGACTTGAACACTGAAGCTTTCTTT.

This clonotype has a count of ten or more. The rearrangement uses TRBV2 and TRBJ1-5; 8 positions match TRBD1. Germline V gives CDR1 SNHLY, CDR2 FYNNEI. The CDR3 sequence is 13 residues long. V lost 6 bases and J lost 3; bases outside the gene matches: 1. CDR3 protein: CASRGQVNQPQHF. CDR3 bases: TGTGCCAGCAGGGGACAGGTCAATCAGCCCCAGCATTTT.

There are many counts of this clonotype. This chain joins TRBV11-2 and TRBJ2-1, with D possibly matching TRBD1 (6 bases). Trimming stripped 6 bases from V and 9 bases from J, with 15 bases between. Germline-derived CDR1 and CDR2 are SGHAT and FQNNGV. The length of the CDR3 is 13 residues. In DNA, the CDR3 is TGTGCCAGCAGGTCCCGCCCCAGGGGTGAGCAGTTCTTC. Protein product: CASRSRPRGEQFF.

In this sample, this clonotype turned up many times. The chain links TRBV28 to TRBJ1-6, with D perhaps TRBD1 (5 bases). The germline CDR1 and CDR2 sequences are MDHEN and SYDVKM. V dropped 2 bases and J dropped 7 bases, with 9 bases sitting between them. This CDR3 spans 14 amino acids. The CDR3 loop is CASSLGGLNSPLHF. DNA for the CDR3: TGTGCCAGCAGTTTAGGGGGATTAAATTCACCCCTCCACTTT.

The rearrangement links TRBV20-1 to TRBJ2-3; D tentatively fits TRBD1 or TRBD2 (7 bases each). This CDR3 is built from 16 residues. V was shortened by 5 bases and J by 4 bases, with 22 bases between the two germline ends. The germline V gene has CDR1 DFQATT and CDR2 SNEGSKA (reference sequence). For the CDR3, the DNA is TGCAGTGCTTCAGGGGGGGGGGGCCGTTTTTCAGATACGCAGTATTTT. Translating it yields CSASGGGGRFSDTQYF.

The rearrangement joins TRBV5-8 to TRBJ2-1, with a weak D call TRBD1 (6 bases). The length of the CDR3 is 12 residues. V was clipped by 3 bases and J by 9 bases, with 10 bases between them. The germline gives CDR1 SGHTS, CDR2 YDEGEE. The CDR3 sequence: CASSYRVGEQFF. DNA for the CDR3: TGTGCCAGCAGCTACAGGGTCGGTGAGCAGTTCTTC.

This clonotype was observed a handful of times. The chain joins TRBV5-1 to TRBJ1-1; D is unclear. The CDR3 is 15 amino acids. Germline assignment: CDR1 SGHRS and CDR2 YFSETQ. V lost 0 bases, J lost 0 bases, and 9 bases lay in between. The CDR3 DNA follows: TGCGCCAGCAGCTTGGCCGTGGAGGTGAACACTGAAGCTTTCTTT. Translated: CASSLAVEVNTEAFF. The variable domain in full, with the rest retrieved from reference TRBV5-1 and TRBJ1-1, is KAGVTQTPRYLIKTRGQQVTLSCSPISGHRSVSWYQQTPGQGLQFLFEYFSETQRNKGNFPGRFSGRQFSNSRSEMNVSTLELGDSALYLCASSLAVEVNTEAFFGQGTRLTVV.

This clonotype was seen only a few times. The chain recombines TRBV27 with TRBJ2-3; possibly TRBD1 for D (5 bases). Germline CDR1 reads MNHEY; CDR2 reads SMNVEV (reference sequence). This CDR3 has 15 residues. V lost 2 bases, J lost 3 bases, and 12 bases lay in between. CDR3 sequence reads: CASSLANSGTDTQYF. The DNA for the CDR3 is TGTGCCAGCAGTTTAGCTAATTCAGGGACAGATACGCAGTATTTT.

This clonotype has only a few counts. The CDR3 DNA sequence: TGTGCCAGCAGACCAACAGGGTTTGCTGAAGCTTTCTTT. The encoded protein is CASRPTGFAEAFF. The chain is built from TRBV14 and TRBJ1-1; weak D call: TRBD1 (6 bases). V shed 6 bases and J shed 6 bases, with 14 bases lying between them. This CDR3 has 13 amino acids. CDR1 and CDR2 (germline): SGHDN, FVKESK.

In its sample, this clonotype was seen many times. The chain links TRBV5-1 to TRBJ2-7; D gene ambiguous. From germline, CDR1 is SGHRS and CDR2 YFSETQ. This CDR3 is 14 amino acids long. The V end was cut by 5 bases, the J end by 2 bases, with 14 bases between. The CDR3 DNA sequence: TGCGCCAGCAGGGTAAGGACCAGCGCCTACGAGCAGTACTTC. Its protein is CASRVRTSAYEQYF.